The rows below give T cell receptor beta chains drawn from one sample of a study of early T cells in non-severe SARS-CoV-2 infection. From the 5' RACE reads, TCRdb called clonotypes with MiXCR, one entry per CDR3 protein. This sample yields 55,000 to 85,000 distinct CDR3 sequences, of which roughly an eighth are seen a single time; roughly an eighth belongs to the top ten. The sample was whole blood. The source of these receptors is an adult who was a healthcare worker with PCR-confirmed SARS-CoV-2 infection or an uninfected control (not recorded which). Both conserved end residues are part of each CDR3. Each record gives: D gene, clone size, V gene, J gene, CDR3 protein, CDR3 DNA. D genes are given only for firm matches. Expanded clones get a size class; other rows say once, few or many, or leave the size out.

NA	once	TRBV6-1	TRBJ1-1	CASQGFMNTEAFF	TGTGCCAGCCAGGGGTTCATGAACACTGAAGCTTTCTTT
NA	few	TRBV2	TRBJ2-3	CASVPLTSTDTQYF	TGTGCCAGCGTACCCCTCACTAGCACAGATACGCAGTATTTT
TRBD2	many	TRBV7-9	TRBJ2-3	CASSFGLAGYTDTQYF	TGTGCCAGCAGCTTCGGATTAGCGGGGTACACAGATACGCAGTATTTT
TRBD2	NA	TRBV27	TRBJ2-3	CASSFSPAGTSGTDTQYF	TGTGCCAGCAGTTTCTCCCCAGCCGGGACTAGCGGAACAGATACGCAGTATTTT
NA	NA	TRBV4-2	TRBJ1-3	CASSQDGTSGNTIYF	TGTGCCAGCAGCCAAGATGGCACCTCTGGAAACACCATATATTTT
NA	NA	TRBV15	TRBJ2-6	CATSRGRVGANVLTF	TGTGCCACCAGCAGAGGGAGGGTCGGGGCCAACGTCCTGACTTTC
NA	many	TRBV27	TRBJ1-1	CASSLSSNMNTEAFF	TGTGCCAGCAGTTTATCGTCGAACATGAACACTGAAGCTTTCTTT
NA	few	TRBV12-3/TRBV12-4	TRBJ2-1	CASSLAGVEQFF	TGTGCCAGCAGTTTAGCGGGGGTCGAGCAGTTCTTC
NA	few	TRBV11-2	TRBJ2-5	CASSKTVETQYF	TGTGCCAGCAGCAAAACCGTAGAGACCCAGTACTTC
NA	NA	TRBV29-1	TRBJ2-7	CSVEGTGTYEQYF	TGCAGCGTTGAGGGGACGGGGACCTACGAGCAGTACTTC
TRBD2	NA	TRBV3-1	TRBJ2-5	CASSQPPAGNQETQYF	TGTGCCAGCAGCCAACCACCAGCGGGGAATCAAGAGACCCAGTACTTC
NA	few	TRBV11-2	TRBJ1-5	CASSLLPDQPQHF	TGTGCCAGCAGCTTACTCCCGGACCAGCCCCAGCATTTT